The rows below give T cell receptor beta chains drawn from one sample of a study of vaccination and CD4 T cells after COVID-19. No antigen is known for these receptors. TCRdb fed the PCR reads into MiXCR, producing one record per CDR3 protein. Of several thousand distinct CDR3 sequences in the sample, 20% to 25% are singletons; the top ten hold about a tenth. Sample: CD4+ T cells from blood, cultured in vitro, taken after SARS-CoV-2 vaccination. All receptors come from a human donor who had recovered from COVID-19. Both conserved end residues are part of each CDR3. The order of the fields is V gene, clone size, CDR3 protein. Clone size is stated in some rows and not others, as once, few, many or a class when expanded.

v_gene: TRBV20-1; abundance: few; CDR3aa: CSARTSGRAAYNEQFF
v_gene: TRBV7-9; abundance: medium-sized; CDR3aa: CASLGLAGGDGQFF
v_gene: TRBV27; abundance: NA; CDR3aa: CASSLWGQDSNQPQHF
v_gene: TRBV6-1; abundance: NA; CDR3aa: CASLADSSNTGELFF
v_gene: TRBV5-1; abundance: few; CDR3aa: CASSLDTGGYEQYF
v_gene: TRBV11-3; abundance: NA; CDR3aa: CASSPRRGLGNQETQYF
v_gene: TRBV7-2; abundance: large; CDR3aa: CASSPGGGNEYF
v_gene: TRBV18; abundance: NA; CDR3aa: CASSPRASGGTTYEQYF
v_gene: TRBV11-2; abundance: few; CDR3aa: CASSAVRLGETQYF
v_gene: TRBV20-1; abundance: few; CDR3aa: CSAHGLAGDYNEQFF
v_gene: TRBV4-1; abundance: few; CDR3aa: CASSRFLRYEQYF
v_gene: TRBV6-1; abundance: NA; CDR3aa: CASSGKTTGEGYEQYF
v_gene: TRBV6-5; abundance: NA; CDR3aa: CASSYSSGSGRVRVSYGYTF
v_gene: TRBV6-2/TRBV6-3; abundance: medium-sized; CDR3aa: CASSYSGTAGGTDTQYF
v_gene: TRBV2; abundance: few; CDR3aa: CASSEQYF
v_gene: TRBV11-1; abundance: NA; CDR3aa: CASSLTQGASGYTF
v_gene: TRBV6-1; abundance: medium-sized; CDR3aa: CASSPGTVNTEAFF
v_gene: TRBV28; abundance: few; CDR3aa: CASSPRDFTDTQYF
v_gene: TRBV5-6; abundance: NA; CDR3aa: CASSLVPQGGEAFF
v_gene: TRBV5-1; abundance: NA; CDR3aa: CASSPSYQETQYF
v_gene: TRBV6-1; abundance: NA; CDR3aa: CASSVQRGADTQYF
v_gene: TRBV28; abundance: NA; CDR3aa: CASSLGRNPTGELFF
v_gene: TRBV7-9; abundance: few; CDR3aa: CASSLAAGQGSHYGYTF
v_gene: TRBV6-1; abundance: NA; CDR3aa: CASRSGTRIKTRYEQYF
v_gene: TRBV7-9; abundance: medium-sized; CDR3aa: CASSFQGNEQYF
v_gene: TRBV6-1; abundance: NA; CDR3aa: CASTPQGRLPGEQYF
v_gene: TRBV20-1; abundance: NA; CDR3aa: CSASWALTDNEQFF
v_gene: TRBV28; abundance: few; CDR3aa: CASSPQGSKSEAFF
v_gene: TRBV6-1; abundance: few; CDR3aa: CASRSPTGLNYGYTF
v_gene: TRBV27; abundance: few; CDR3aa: CASSLYRGTEQYF
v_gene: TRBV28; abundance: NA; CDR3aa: CASSIQGGYGYTF
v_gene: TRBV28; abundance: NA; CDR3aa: CASSPGTSSVNEQFF
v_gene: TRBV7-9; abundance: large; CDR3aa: CASSLGYSNQPQHF
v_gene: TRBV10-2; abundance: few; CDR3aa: CASRLLGLGGTEAFF
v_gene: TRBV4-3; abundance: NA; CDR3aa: CASSQESSSGANVLTF
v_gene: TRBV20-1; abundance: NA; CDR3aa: CSARTHSGGSYNEQFF
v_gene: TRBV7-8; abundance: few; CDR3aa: CASSLARAGNSVQFF
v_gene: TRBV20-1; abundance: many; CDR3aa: CSARGQRSYEQYF
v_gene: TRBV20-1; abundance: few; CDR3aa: CSARFQSGRGSEQFF
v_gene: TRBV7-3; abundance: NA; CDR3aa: CASSLRRDSDNGYTF
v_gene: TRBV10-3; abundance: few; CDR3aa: CAISGKGLRTDTQYF
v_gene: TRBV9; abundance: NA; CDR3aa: CASSVEGRGDTQYF